Each of the 28 T cell receptor beta chains below was sequenced from the same sample in a study of cytomegalovirus exposure and HLA in healthy donors. Primers included in the PCR were 60 Vbeta and 13 Jbeta primers. Profiled with immunoSEQ multiplex PCR; TCRdb holds only in-frame clones, not every one. The table lists about 160,000 clones, about four fifths of them singletons. Sequenced sample: PBMCs. The receptors stem from a man aged 50 to 59 in good health and CMV-seropositive.

V usage is TRBV5-6 and J usage is TRBJ2-3; TRBD2 is a possible D gene (7 bases). Trimming removed 4 bases from V and 4 bases from J, with 13 bases in between. The CDR3 runs to 14 residues. The germline gives CDR1 SGHDT, CDR2 YYEEEE. In DNA, the CDR3 is TGTGCCAGCAGCCGGAGGGGGGGCCCAGATACGCAGTATTTT. This encodes CASSRRGGPDTQYF.

V gene TRBV4-1 combines with J gene TRBJ2-7; the D is unclear. Germline CDR1 MGHRA, CDR2 YSYEKL. This CDR3 has 16 residues. Trimming took 5 bases from V and 0 from J, leaving 17 bases between them. The CDR3 reads CASSGFHEAGSYEQYF. Here the CDR3 DNA reads TGCGCCAGCAGCGGATTTCATGAGGCCGGCTCCTACGAGCAGTACTTC.

The chain couples TRBV2 to TRBJ2-3; 8 bases fit TRBD1. Losses at the gene ends were 3 bases for V and 1 base for J; bases not matched to a gene: 3. The CDR3 length is 15 residues. Germline lookup yields CDR1 SNHLY and CDR2 FYNNEI. The CDR3 reads CASSEEGQGTDTQYF. DNA of the CDR3: TGTGCCAGCAGTGAGGAGGGACAGGGCACAGATACGCAGTATTTT.

The chain links TRBV11-2 to TRBJ1-1, with 7 bases fitting TRBD1. Germline CDR1 is SGHAT and CDR2 is FQNNGV. The CDR3 is 12 residues long. Trimming took 6 bases from V and 10 from J; bases not matched to a gene: 8. The CDR3 DNA reads TGTGCCAGCAGAACGACAGGGACAGCAGCTTTCTTT. Its translation: CASRTTGTAAFF.

This chain connects TRBV7-9 to TRBJ1-3; D may be TRBD1 (6 bases). CDR1 SEHNR and CDR2 FQNEAQ come from the germline V gene (reference sequence). V dropped 1 base and J dropped 2 bases, with 9 bases sitting between them. This CDR3 is 15 amino acids long. In DNA form, the CDR3 reads TGTGCCAGCAGCTTAGACGGGACACCTGGAAACACCATATATTTT. As protein: CASSLDGTPGNTIYF.

The V call is TRBV18, the J call TRBJ1-5, with D perhaps matching TRBD1 (6 bases). Trimming took off 0 bases at V and 6 bases at J, with 6 bases between the two ends. Germline V gene sequence: CDR1 KGHSH, CDR2 LQKENI. The CDR3 is 13 amino acids. The CDR3 DNA sequence: TGTGCCAGCTCACCACCGACAGGTCAGCCCCAGCATTTT. As protein: CASSPPTGQPQHF.

This sequence joins TRBV18 and TRBJ2-7; the D is unclear. The CDR3 extends over 12 amino acids. Germline-derived CDR1 and CDR2 are KGHSH and LQKENI. V lost 3 bases to trimming and J lost 4 bases, with 7 bases between them. The DNA of the CDR3 is TGTGCCAGCTCACCCCAGGATTACGAGCAGTACTTC. Amino acids: CASSPQDYEQYF.

The chain combines TRBV9 with TRBJ2-3; D possibly corresponds to TRBD2 (6 bases). Germline V lookup: CDR1 SGDLS, CDR2 YYNGEE. The length of the CDR3 is 15 residues. V was pared by 0 bases and J by 2 bases, with 10 bases between. The CDR3 DNA reads TGTGCCAGCAGCGTAGGTGGGGGGTTCACAGATACGCAGTATTTT. The encoded protein is CASSVGGGFTDTQYF.

This clone was observed a few times. The V and J genes are TRBV18 and TRBJ1-4, with TRBD1 as a possible D gene (5 bases). The CDR3 spans 13 residues. The V end was cut by 3 bases, the J end by 8 bases, with 10 bases between. Germline lookup yields CDR1 KGHSH and CDR2 LQKENI. The CDR3: CASSPDTWEKLFF. DNA for the CDR3: TGTGCCAGCTCACCGGACACTTGGGAAAAACTGTTTTTT.

V usage is TRBV7-8 and J usage is TRBJ1-1; no definite D call. This CDR3 contains 13 residues. Trimming took 3 bases from V and 1 from J, leaving 6 bases between them. CDR1 is SGHVS, CDR2 FQNEAQ, per germline. The chain's CDR3 is CASSFQENTEAFF. CDR3 coding DNA: TGTGCCAGCAGCTTCCAGGAGAACACTGAAGCTTTCTTT.

The genes are TRBV7-2 and TRBJ1-1; TRBD1 matches at 9 bases. J lost 5 bases, V lost 4 bases, and 5 bases had no gene match. Germline V CDR1 and CDR2: SGHTA, FQGNSA. The CDR3 has 14 amino acids. The chain's CDR3 is CASSYRDRATEAFF. CDR3 bases: TGTGCCAGCAGCTACCGGGACAGGGCTACTGAAGCTTTCTTT.

This clone was observed a single time. The chain employs TRBV19 and TRBJ1-2; D remains ambiguous. V was shortened by 1 base and J by 7 bases, with 13 bases between the two germline ends. The CDR3 sequence is 14 residues long. Per the germline V gene, CDR1 is LNHDA and CDR2 is SQIVND (reference sequence). The CDR3 protein is CASSIAPGQAGYTF. DNA of the CDR3: TGTGCCAGTAGTATAGCCCCCGGTCAAGCTGGCTACACCTTC.

The V and J genes are TRBV7-3 and TRBJ2-1; D gene uncertain. Between the trimmed V and J ends, which lost 4 bases and 7 bases, there was a span of 14 bases. This CDR3 has 14 amino acids. Germline CDR1 SGHTA, CDR2 FQGTGA. DNA for the CDR3: TGTGCCAGCAGCTCGACCGCGGCGCGGAATGAGCAGTTCTTC. It is translated as CASSSTAARNEQFF.

The chain joins TRBV19 to TRBJ2-3; 8 bases agree with TRBD2. Germline V gene data show CDR1 as LNHDA and CDR2 as SQIVND (reference sequence). This CDR3 is built from 14 residues. V lost 7 bases and J lost 5; bases outside the gene matches: 8. The CDR3 nucleotides read TGTGCCAGTACTCCGGGACTAGGGATAGATACGCAGTATTTT. It encodes CASTPGLGIDTQYF.

The CDR3 DNA follows: TGTGCAAGTCGCTTAGAACTATACAGAAGGGGTTTAAACACTGAAGCTTTCTTT. Protein: CASRLELYRRGLNTEAFF. The V and J genes are TRBV12-2 and TRBJ1-1; the DNA was not used to check the table's D call, TRBD1. TRBV12-2 is a known pseudogene. This CDR3 contains 18 residues.

The rearrangement uses TRBV7-2 and TRBJ1-4, with D possibly TRBD1 on 5 matching bases. V dropped 3 bases and J dropped 5 bases, with 13 bases sitting between them. The CDR3 is 15 amino acids. The germline V gene has CDR1 SGHTA and CDR2 FQGNSA. Written as DNA, the CDR3 is TGTGCCAGCAGCTTCGGCGGGGGAGTGAATGAAAAACTGTTTTTT. The encoded protein is CASSFGGGVNEKLFF.

The CDR3 DNA follows: TGCGCCAGCAGCTTGTCGGTATCTGGGGCCAACGTCCTGACTTTC. Residues: CASSLSVSGANVLTF. The V gene is TRBV5-1, the J gene TRBJ2-6; no clear D. The CDR3 totals 15 residues. Looked up from germline, CDR1 is SGHRS and CDR2 is YFSETQ. V was cut by 1 base and J by 1 base, with 6 bases left in between.

The table lists this clone with a count of one. The gene calls are TRBV28 and TRBJ1-4; 9 bases agree with TRBD1. Trimming cost V 4 bases and J 5 bases; bases outside gene matches: 5. Germline-derived CDR1 and CDR2 are MDHEN and SYDVKM. CDR3 size: 15 residues. DNA of the CDR3: TGTGCCAGCAGTTCGGACAGGGGACCCAATGAAAAACTGTTTTTT. Its translation is CASSSDRGPNEKLFF.

This chain connects TRBV27 to TRBJ2-2; possible D gene TRBD2, 6 bases. CDR1 and CDR2 (germline): MNHEY, SMNVEV (reference sequence). CDR3 length equals 15 residues. V lost 3 bases and J lost 1, with 9 bases in between. The CDR3 sequence is CASSFLAENTGELFF. CDR3 nucleotide sequence: TGTGCCAGCAGTTTTTTAGCGGAGAACACCGGGGAGCTGTTTTTT.

The chain uses TRBV28 and TRBJ2-3, with TRBD2 matching over 11 bases. The CDR3 is made up of 16 amino acids. Germline-derived CDR1 and CDR2 are MDHEN and SYDVKM. Trimming cost V 4 bases and J 2 bases; bases outside gene matches: 5. The CDR3 DNA reads as TGTGCCAGCAGTTCGGTAGCGGGAGGGACCACAGATACGCAGTATTTT. Its translation is CASSSVAGGTTDTQYF.

V is TRBV7-3 and J is TRBJ2-2, with a weak D call TRBD2 (5 bases). This CDR3 spans 15 amino acids. V gave up 5 bases and J gave up 2 bases, with 12 bases separating them. Germline V CDR1 and CDR2: SGHTA, FQGTGA. The CDR3 protein is CASSPPGSNTGELFF. The CDR3, as DNA: TGTGCCAGCAGCCCCCCGGGATCCAACACCGGGGAGCTGTTTTTT. Full variable domain (missing parts from reference TRBV7-3 and TRBJ2-2): GAGVSQTPSNKVTEKGKYVELRCDPISGHTALYWYRQSLGQGPEFLIYFQGTGAADDSGLPNDRFFAVRPEGSVSTLKIQRTERGDSAVYLCASSPPGSNTGELFFGEGSRLTVL.

The J gene is TRBJ1-4, the V gene TRBV6-1; no clear D gene. Looked up from germline, CDR1 is MNHNS and CDR2 is SASEGT. V dropped 6 bases and J dropped 6 bases, with 17 bases sitting between them. This CDR3 is 15 amino acids long. The CDR3 here is CASRNLGSEDEKLFF. The CDR3 DNA reads TGTGCCAGCAGGAATTTAGGGAGCGAGGATGAAAAACTGTTTTTT.

The chain carries TRBV14 and TRBJ2-1, with D tentatively TRBD2 (6 bases). CDR3 length: 18 amino acids. Germline V CDR1 and CDR2: SGHDN, FVKESK. Trimming took 3 bases from V and 0 from J, leaving 18 bases between them. CDR3 protein: CASSHRARGGSSYNEQFF. The CDR3 bases are TGTGCCAGCAGCCACCGTGCCCGAGGAGGGAGCTCCTACAATGAGCAGTTCTTC.

V and J are TRBV7-8 and TRBJ2-5, with 10 bases fitting TRBD1. Germline values: CDR1 SGHVS, CDR2 FQNEAQ. The CDR3 extends over 16 amino acids. With V trimmed by 5 bases and J by 13 bases, 19 bases remained unmatched. CDR3 protein: CASSPQIPGQGLSPYF. CDR3 sequence (DNA): TGTGCCAGCAGCCCGCAAATACCGGGACAGGGGCTTTCCCCGTACTTC.

The chain links TRBV28 to TRBJ1-2; weak D call: TRBD1 (6 bases). Trimming shortened V by 4 bases and J by 4 bases, and 19 bases separated the two germline ends. The CDR3 is 16 residues long. Germline values: CDR1 MDHEN, CDR2 SYDVKM. The CDR3 DNA sequence: TGTGCCAGCAGTTATCCGGACAGACTGCCTGGCTATGGCTACACCTTC. Translation: CASSYPDRLPGYGYTF.

V and J are TRBV9 and TRBJ2-2; D remains unclear. This CDR3 comprises 14 residues. V lost 7 bases, J lost 0 bases, and 10 bases lay in between. Germline V gene lookup returns CDR1 SGDLS and CDR2 YYNGEE. The CDR3 loop is CASADSPNTGELFF. In DNA, the CDR3 is TGTGCCAGCGCTGACTCACCGAACACCGGGGAGCTGTTTTTT.

J is TRBJ1-1 and V is TRBV7-2, with 10 bases fitting TRBD1. Germline CDR1 and CDR2: SGHTA and FQGNSA. The CDR3 covers 16 residues. V dropped 1 base and J dropped 0; count of bases not matched to a gene: 2. The CDR3 sequence is CASSLVGQGMNTEAFF. CDR3 bases: TGTGCCAGCAGCTTAGTGGGACAGGGGATGAACACTGAAGCTTTCTTT.

The V and J genes are TRBV7-9 and TRBJ1-1; no definite D call. Trimming shortened V by 5 bases and J by 3 bases, and 13 bases separated the two germline ends. Germline lookup yields CDR1 SEHNR and CDR2 FQNEAQ (reference sequence). This CDR3 region has 14 residues. DNA of the CDR3: TGTGCCAGCAGCCCTGTCGGGTCGCACACTGAAGCTTTCTTT. Translating gives CASSPVGSHTEAFF.